One and the same sample provided the 21 T cell receptor beta chains below, sequenced in a study of shared clonotypes between healthy human individuals. Repertoires were generated with immunoSEQ multiplex PCR, while TCRdb's copy carries only in-frame clones and drops some. The table lists millions of clones, approximately 93% of them singletons. Material: naive CD4+ T cells from PBMCs. Subset indicated: CD45RA+ positively selected. These receptors came from a man in his late teens or twenties in good health. Some clones in this sample may be carry-over from other donors' samples.

The V call is TRBV6-1, the J call TRBJ1-1; tentatively, D is TRBD1 (5 bases). Germline V gene lookup returns CDR1 MNHNS and CDR2 SASEGT. There are 14 residues in the CDR3. Between the trimmed V and J ends, which lost 1 base and 2 bases, there was a span of 8 bases. CDR3 region: CASSEVQGNTEAFF. CDR3 coding DNA: TGTGCCAGCAGTGAAGTTCAGGGCAACACTGAAGCTTTCTTT.

The V gene is TRBV6-1, the J gene TRBJ2-7; TRBD2 aligns across 9 bases. Losses at the gene ends were 1 base for V and 4 bases for J; bases not matched to a gene: 8. The CDR3 contains 16 residues. Germline V lookup: CDR1 MNHNS, CDR2 SASEGT. The CDR3 DNA reads TGTGCCAGCAGTGAAGGCCGTAGCGGGAGAGGATACGAGCAGTACTTC. Amino acids: CASSEGRSGRGYEQYF.

This chain joins TRBV15 and TRBJ2-1; maybe TRBD1 (5 bases). The CDR3 runs 15 residues. The V gene's germline CDR1 is LNHNV and CDR2 YYDKDF (reference sequence). Deletions cut 0 bases from V and 8 bases from J, with 14 bases between. The CDR3 is CATSRDSGRVDEQFF. The CDR3 nucleotides read TGTGCCACCAGCAGAGATTCGGGCAGGGTGGATGAGCAGTTCTTC.

The chain carries TRBV6-1 and TRBJ2-3; D is unresolved. V gave up 3 bases and J gave up 5 bases, with 15 bases separating them. The germline V gene encodes CDR1 MNHNS and CDR2 SASEGT. CDR3 length equals 15 residues. The CDR3 reads CASSELLGRGDTQYF. DNA for the CDR3: TGTGCCAGCAGTGAGCTTCTAGGACGAGGAGATACGCAGTATTTT.

The chain links TRBV28 to TRBJ1-4; D is ambiguous. Germline CDR1 reads MDHEN; CDR2 reads SYDVKM. The V end lost 5 bases, the J end lost 7 bases, and 17 bases lay between the germline ends. The CDR3 runs to 15 residues. CDR3 sequence reads: CASSIPGYRAEKLFF. In nucleotides, the CDR3 is TGTGCCAGCAGTATCCCGGGATACCGAGCTGAAAAACTGTTTTTT.

J is TRBJ2-1 and V is TRBV5-8; 12 bases match TRBD2. With 0 bases clipped from V and 9 bases from J, the junction kept 10 bases outside the gene matches. Germline CDR1 and CDR2: SGHTS and YDEGEE. The CDR3 is 17 residues long. The CDR3 loop is CASSLGMTSGSLSEQFF. The CDR3 DNA follows: TGTGCCAGCAGCTTGGGGATGACTAGCGGGAGTCTGAGTGAGCAGTTCTTC.

CDR3 sequence: CASSQASRERSYNEQFF. CDR3 in DNA: TGCGCCAGCAGCCAAGCCTCCAGGGAGCGCTCCTACAATGAGCAGTTCTTC. V gene TRBV4-1 combines with J gene TRBJ2-1; D tentatively reads TRBD1 or TRBD2 (5 bases each). V was shortened by 1 base and J by 0 bases, with 13 bases between the two germline ends. CDR3 length: 17 residues. Germline V gene sequence: CDR1 MGHRA, CDR2 YSYEKL.

This rearrangement joins TRBV5-1 to TRBJ2-7; D is ambiguous. This CDR3 spans 12 amino acids. Trimming removed 3 bases from V and 4 bases from J, with 8 bases in between. Germline CDR1 SGHRS, CDR2 YFSETQ. The CDR3: CASSSQVYEQYF. CDR3 nucleotide sequence: TGCGCCAGCAGCTCCCAGGTATACGAGCAGTACTTC.

V and J are TRBV4-2 and TRBJ2-2; D perhaps matches TRBD2 (5 bases). The CDR3 contains 15 residues. V lost 0 bases and J lost 3, with 8 bases in between. Germline CDR1 LGHNA, CDR2 YNFKEQ. The CDR3 DNA sequence: TGTGCCAGCAGCCAAGAACCCGGGGACACCGGGGAGCTGTTTTTT. Its protein is CASSQEPGDTGELFF.

CDR3 DNA: TGTGCCAGCAGTGACGACGACAGGGGGCACTACGAGCAGTACTTC. As protein: CASSDDDRGHYEQYF. The chain uses TRBV25-1 and TRBJ2-7; 10 positions match TRBD1. Trimming at V came to 3 bases and at J to 3 bases, leaving 5 bases not matched to a gene. Germline CDR1 reads MGHDK; CDR2 reads SYGVNS. This CDR3 has 15 residues.

The chain joins TRBV7-3 to TRBJ2-1, with 10 bases identical to TRBD2. CDR1 and CDR2 from the germline V gene are SGHTA and FQGTGA. J was trimmed by 4 bases and V by 0 bases; bases with no gene match: 3. CDR3 size: 16 residues. The CDR3 spells CASSLTAGGGYNEQFF. CDR3 bases: TGTGCCAGCAGCTTAACAGCGGGAGGGGGTTACAATGAGCAGTTCTTC.

The gene calls are TRBV5-5 and TRBJ2-7, with D maybe TRBD2 (6 bases). V lost 0 bases and J lost 4, with 14 bases in between. CDR3 size: 15 residues. CDR1 and CDR2 (germline): SGHKS, YYEKEE (reference sequence). Here the CDR3 reads CASSLVAEGPYEQYF. CDR3 bases: TGTGCCAGCAGCTTGGTGGCGGAGGGACCTTACGAGCAGTACTTC.

This sequence joins TRBV7-8 and TRBJ2-7, with D perhaps matching TRBD1 or TRBD2 (5 bases each). CDR3 length: 15 amino acids. Germline CDR1 SGHVS, CDR2 FQNEAQ. Trimming took 5 bases from V and 4 from J, leaving 18 bases between them. The CDR3 bases are TGTGCCAGCAGCGTTAGTGGGGCTAGCAGATACGAGCAGTACTTC. Translating it yields CASSVSGASRYEQYF.

This chain links TRBV5-1 with TRBJ2-2, with 9 bases lining up with TRBD2. This CDR3 spans 15 amino acids. CDR1 is SGHRS, CDR2 YFSETQ, per germline. With V trimmed by 2 bases and J by 7 bases, 6 bases remained unmatched. Written as DNA, the CDR3 is TGCGCCAGCAGCTTTTTAGCGGGAGAAAACGGGGAGCTGTTTTTT. This sequence encodes CASSFLAGENGELFF.

This sequence joins TRBV5-1 and TRBJ1-1; a possible D gene is TRBD1 (5 bases). The CDR3 loop spans 14 amino acids. The germline V gene has CDR1 SGHRS and CDR2 YFSETQ. V lost 4 bases and J lost 6, with 16 bases in between. The CDR3 DNA reads as TGCGCCAGCAGCCCCCTCGCCGGGGCGGCTGAAGCTTTCTTT. Translating gives CASSPLAGAAEAFF. Full variable domain (remainder filled in from reference TRBV5-1 and TRBJ1-1): KAGVTQTPRYLIKTRGQQVTLSCSPISGHRSVSWYQQTPGQGLQFLFEYFSETQRNKGNFPGRFSGRQFSNSRSEMNVSTLELGDSALYLCASSPLAGAAEAFFGQGTRLTVV.

This chain uses TRBV7-9 with TRBJ1-5, with a possible D match to TRBD1 (5 bases). V shed 1 base and J shed 4 bases, with 14 bases lying between them. CDR1 is SEHNR, CDR2 FQNEAQ, per germline (reference sequence). The CDR3 is 16 residues long. The CDR3 bases are TGTGCCAGCAGCTTAGGGGCCGGGACCGAGAATCAGCCCCAGCATTTT. Residues: CASSLGAGTENQPQHF.

J is TRBJ2-1 and V is TRBV5-5; the match to TRBD1 covers 7 bases. The ends lost 3 bases at V and 8 bases at J; junction bases unmatched: 5. The CDR3 loop spans 13 amino acids. In germline, CDR1 is SGHKS, CDR2 YYEKEE (reference sequence). The DNA for the CDR3 is TGTGCCAGCAGCTCTTTACAGGGGCATGAGCAGTTCTTC. Translating it yields CASSSLQGHEQFF.

This chain uses TRBV2 with TRBJ2-2; TRBD2 matches at 10 bases. Germline V gene data show CDR1 as SNHLY and CDR2 as FYNNEI. V lost 4 bases and J lost 4; bases outside the gene matches: 15. This CDR3 contains 19 residues. The CDR3 is CASSGESGRADLSTGELFF. The CDR3 nucleotides are TGTGCCAGCAGTGGCGAAAGCGGGAGGGCCGATTTGTCCACCGGGGAGCTGTTTTTT.

This sequence joins TRBV2 and TRBJ2-2, with a tentative D call TRBD2 (6 bases). Germline V lookup: CDR1 SNHLY, CDR2 FYNNEI. The CDR3 covers 15 residues. V lost 11 bases, J lost 5 bases, and 21 bases lay in between. For the CDR3, the DNA is TGTGCCGCCCCAGTGAGGTCCGGGAGAACCGGGGAGCTGTTTTTT. Translation gives CAAPVRSGRTGELFF.

Points on this clone: The same CDR3 also results from other DNA sequences found in this sample. V is TRBV2 and J is TRBJ2-3; no clear D. In germline, CDR1 is SNHLY, CDR2 FYNNEI. This CDR3 contains 11 residues. Trimming pared 5 bases from V and 2 bases from J, leaving 2 bases between. CDR3 in amino acids: CASSNTDTQYF. The DNA for the CDR3 is TGTGCCAGCAGTAACACAGATACGCAGTATTTT.

This chain uses TRBV5-4 with TRBJ1-2; D is perhaps TRBD1 (6 bases). Trimming pared 2 bases from V and 0 bases from J, leaving 11 bases between. CDR3 length: 15 residues. Germline V gives CDR1 SGHNT, CDR2 YYREEE (reference sequence). CDR3 DNA: TGTGCCAGCAGCTTATCAGGGGCGGCTAACTATGGCTACACCTTC. This sequence encodes CASSLSGAANYGYTF. The variable domain in full, with the rest retrieved from reference TRBV5-4 and TRBJ1-2, is ETGVTQSPTHLIKTRGQQVTLRCSSQSGHNTVSWYQQALGQGPQFIFQYYREEENGRGNFPPRFSGLQFPNYSSELNVNALELDDSALYLCASSLSGAANYGYTFGSGTRLTVV.